This T cell receptor beta chain was identified in a study of cytomegalovirus exposure and HLA in healthy donors. Study findings and constraints: Usually a TCR sequence was rare, but some public TCRs were found in many donors.

There are 14 residues in the CDR3. Trimming removed 7 bases from V and 6 bases from J; junction bases left unmatched: 8. Germline V lookup: CDR1 LNHDA, CDR2 SQIVND (reference sequence). A remark on this clone: Antigen specificity is unknown.

PCR primers comprised 60 Vbeta and 13 Jbeta primers. Original analysis: As a later analysis found, there were around 86 million unique TCR beta chains, of which approximately 10 million were shared. TCRdb keeps only in-frame clones here, not all; method: immunoSEQ multiplex PCR. V, J and clone size reflect that table, while D and trimming were determined from the DNA. The repertoire holds over 150,000 clones, approximately 80% seen once, with over 5% in the top ten. The chain links TRBV19 to TRBJ2-7, with TRBD2 identical over 11 bases. Sequencing used PBMCs. The sequence was collected from a woman aged 40 to 50 in good health and CMV-seropositive. The CDR3 DNA sequence: TGTGCCAGTACCACTAGCGGGAGTTCTCGCGAGCAGTACTTC. This encodes CASTTSGSSREQYF.